Shown below are 32 T cell receptor beta chains from a single sample sequenced in a study of blood T cell repertoires in COVID-19. Measured with immunoSEQ multiplex PCR; TCRdb has only the in-frame clones, and not every one. The sample has 150,000 to 200,000 clones; about 80% are singletons. Sequenced input: PBMCs or T cells enriched from blood (not recorded which). The receptors were sampled from a man aged 60-69 years who had been exposed to COVID-19.

This clone was found once. The chain is built from TRBV5-1 and TRBJ2-5; TRBD1 might be the D (5 bases). V was cut by 1 base and J by 0 bases, with 7 bases left in between. The CDR3 has 14 amino acids. The germline gives CDR1 SGHRS, CDR2 YFSETQ. CDR3 sequence: CASSLSGNQETQYF. The CDR3 nucleotides read TGCGCCAGCAGCTTGTCAGGGAACCAAGAGACCCAGTACTTC.

This clone showed up just once. The chain combines TRBV15 with TRBJ2-2, with a possible D match to TRBD1 (5 bases). The germline V and J ends were trimmed by 1 base and 8 bases, with 11 bases remaining between them. This CDR3 region has 14 residues. Germline V lookup: CDR1 LNHNV, CDR2 YYDKDF (reference sequence). In nucleotides, the CDR3 is TGTGCCACCAGCAGAGGACAGCTTGGAGGGGAGCTGTTTTTT. Protein sequence: CATSRGQLGGELFF.

This chain joins TRBV29-1 and TRBJ2-5, with 7 bases matching TRBD1. Losses at the gene ends were 4 bases for V and 5 bases for J; bases not matched to a gene: 7. Germline V gives CDR1 SQVTM, CDR2 ANQGSEA. The length of the CDR3 is 13 residues. CDR3 region: CSVATGEWETQYF. DNA of the CDR3: TGCAGCGTTGCCACAGGGGAGTGGGAGACCCAGTACTTC.

V usage is TRBV28 and J usage is TRBJ1-5, with D perhaps TRBD1 (5 bases). Germline V lookup: CDR1 MDHEN, CDR2 SYDVKM. CDR3 length: 14 amino acids. The V end was cut by 2 bases, the J end by 4 bases, with 9 bases between. The CDR3 nucleotides are TGTGCCAGCAGTTTAGTGACAGCTAATCAGCCCCAGCATTTT. It specifies CASSLVTANQPQHF.

This chain links TRBV9 with TRBJ2-3; the D is unclear. The CDR3 is 16 amino acids. Germline loops: CDR1 SGDLS, CDR2 YYNGEE. Trimming cost V 0 bases and J 1 base, with 12 bases left between them. CDR3 in DNA: TGTGCCAGCAGCGTAGATGGCGGTGCTGGCACAGATACGCAGTATTTT. Amino acids: CASSVDGGAGTDTQYF.

The genes are TRBV6-5 and TRBJ1-2; D is uncertain. The CDR3 runs to 15 residues. Germline CDR1 and CDR2: MNHEY and SVGAGI. Trimming took off 5 bases at V and 8 bases at J, with 21 bases between the two ends. The CDR3 DNA sequence: TGTGCCAGCAGTCCCCCGGGAGTAAGGGCGAGGGGCTACACCTTC. Its translation: CASSPPGVRARGYTF.

V usage is TRBV9 and J usage is TRBJ2-3; D is perhaps TRBD2 (5 bases). Germline assignment: CDR1 SGDLS and CDR2 YYNGEE. The V gene lost 4 bases and the J gene lost 8 bases, with 23 bases spanning the gap. CDR3 length: 16 residues. In DNA, the CDR3 is TGTGCCAGCAGCCCACAAGTCGACGCCCTACTAGGTACGCAGTATTTT. Its translation: CASSPQVDALLGTQYF.

The J gene is TRBJ1-1, the V gene TRBV6-1; 8 nucleotides match TRBD1. J gave up 8 bases and V 6 bases, and 5 bases lay outside the gene matches. Looked up from germline, CDR1 is MNHNS and CDR2 is SASEGT. The CDR3 runs to 12 residues. CDR3 residues: CASSDRGREAFF. The CDR3 region has the DNA TGTGCCAGCAGCGACAGGGGCCGCGAAGCTTTCTTT.

The chain is built from TRBV27 and TRBJ2-7; 9 bases are a match to TRBD2. In germline, CDR1 is MNHEY, CDR2 SMNVEV (reference sequence). CDR3 size: 16 residues. V was clipped by 5 bases and J by 5 bases; unmatched bases: 13. For the CDR3, the DNA is TGTGCCAGCAGTCCCCGACCGGGACTAGCTTCCCACGAGCAGTACTTC. This gives the protein CASSPRPGLASHEQYF.

The chain is built from TRBV7-7 and TRBJ1-4; 8 bases are a match to TRBD1. The germline gives CDR1 SSHAT, CDR2 FNYEAQ (reference sequence). CDR3 length: 14 residues. With V trimmed by 4 bases and J by 3 bases, 1 base remained unmatched. CDR3 sequence (DNA): TGTGCCAGCAGCTCACAGGGGGCTAATGAAAAACTGTTTTTT. It is translated as CASSSQGANEKLFF. The variable domain in full, completed from reference TRBV7-7 and TRBJ1-4, reads GAGVSQSPRYKVTKRGQDVTLRCDPISSHATLYWYQQALGQGPEFLTYFNYEAQPDKSGLPSDRFSAERPEGSISTLTIQRTEQRDSAMYRCASSSQGANEKLFFGSGTQLSVL.

This clone was seen a single time. The chain links TRBV7-8 to TRBJ2-7; the D gene is possibly TRBD1 (5 bases). Trimming took off 1 base at V and 6 bases at J, with 10 bases between the two ends. The CDR3 is made up of 13 amino acids. The germline V gene has CDR1 SGHVS and CDR2 FQNEAQ. In DNA, the CDR3 is TGTGCCAGCAGCTTAGTCTACAGGCCCGAGCAGTACTTC. Translation: CASSLVYRPEQYF.

A few counts support this clone. The chain carries TRBV28 and TRBJ1-2; 9 nucleotides align to TRBD1. Trimming took 5 bases from V and 2 from J; bases not matched to a gene: 6. CDR3 length: 15 amino acids. Per the germline V gene, CDR1 is MDHEN and CDR2 is SYDVKM. CDR3 sequence: CASSVSGTGNYGYTF. As DNA, the CDR3 is TGTGCCAGCAGTGTATCCGGGACAGGGAACTATGGCTACACCTTC.

This rearrangement joins TRBV27 to TRBJ2-2, with D possibly TRBD2 on 6 matching bases. Trimming removed 5 bases from V and 4 bases from J, with 17 bases in between. This CDR3 spans 16 amino acids. Germline CDR1 MNHEY, CDR2 SMNVEV (reference sequence). CDR3 loop: CASSPWRGPGTGELFF. As DNA, the CDR3 is TGTGCCAGCAGTCCCTGGCGGGGCCCGGGCACCGGGGAGCTGTTTTTT.

The rearrangement joins TRBV27 to TRBJ2-5, with a tentative D call TRBD2 (6 bases). This CDR3 is built from 15 residues. Germline CDR1 MNHEY, CDR2 SMNVEV (reference sequence). V was pared by 7 bases and J by 1 base, with 16 bases between. CDR3 amino acids: CASTTKTGLQETQYF. The CDR3 DNA sequence: TGTGCCAGCACCACGAAAACGGGACTCCAAGAGACCCAGTACTTC.

The chain recombines TRBV28 with TRBJ2-7; TRBD1 is a possible D gene (6 bases). The germline V gene encodes CDR1 MDHEN and CDR2 SYDVKM. V was cut by 6 bases and J by 3 bases, with 9 bases left in between. The CDR3 has 12 amino acids. CDR3 sequence (DNA): TGTGCCAGCAGATTACAGGGCTACGAGCAGTACTTC. Its protein product is CASRLQGYEQYF.

This clone was found a few times. The chain combines TRBV3-1 (or the pseudogene TRBV3-2) with TRBJ2-5; D unclear. The CDR3 is 11 amino acids. Trimming took 8 bases from V and 5 from J, leaving 9 bases between them. Germline lookup yields CDR1 LGHDT and CDR2 YNNKEL (reference sequence). This CDR3 is CASRLLETQYF. The CDR3 nucleotides are TGTGCCAGCCGACTTTTGGAGACCCAGTACTTC.

The chain couples TRBV14 to TRBJ1-2; D remains unclear. V lost 0 bases and J 6 bases, leaving 8 bases between the germline ends. The CDR3 consists of 13 residues. Per germline, CDR1 SGHDN and CDR2 FVKESK. The CDR3 sequence is CASSQDWQNGYTF. The CDR3 nucleotides read TGTGCCAGCAGCCAAGATTGGCAGAATGGCTACACCTTC. The full variable domain, with the rest looked up from reference TRBV14 and TRBJ1-2, is EAGVTQFPSHSVIEKGQTVTLRCDPISGHDNLYWYRRVMGKEIKFLLHFVKESKQDESGMPNNRFLAERTGGTYSTLKVQPAELEDSGVYFCASSQDWQNGYTFGSGTRLTVV.

This chain uses TRBV2 with TRBJ1-2; no clear D. Looked up from germline, CDR1 is SNHLY and CDR2 is FYNNEI. The CDR3 is 13 amino acids. V shed 8 bases and J shed 6 bases, with 16 bases lying between them. The CDR3 here is CASRMRDFDGYTF. The CDR3 DNA reads as TGTGCCAGCCGTATGAGGGATTTTGATGGCTACACCTTC.

This clone was seen a handful of times. This chain links TRBV25-1 with TRBJ2-1, with D perhaps matching TRBD2 (5 bases). This CDR3 region has 14 residues. Germline-derived CDR1 and CDR2 are MGHDK and SYGVNS. The V gene lost 10 bases and the J gene lost 1 base, with 14 bases spanning the gap. The CDR3 loop reads CATKAALSYNEQFF. CDR3 in DNA: TGTGCCACCAAAGCGGCCTTGTCCTACAATGAGCAGTTCTTC. The whole variable domain, filled in from reference TRBV25-1 and TRBJ2-1, reads EADIYQTPRYLVIGTGKKITLECSQTMGHDKMYWYQQDPGMELHLIHYSYGVNSTEKGDLSSESTVSRIRTEHFPLTLESARPSHTSQYLCATKAALSYNEQFFGPGTRLTVL.

The chain links TRBV2 to TRBJ2-3; TRBD1 matches 9 bases. Germline values: CDR1 SNHLY, CDR2 FYNNEI. V was clipped by 8 bases and J by 0 bases; unmatched bases: 9. This CDR3 region has 16 residues. This chain's CDR3 is CASPFGTGSSTDTQYF. CDR3 bases: TGTGCCAGCCCTTTCGGGACAGGGTCTAGCACAGATACGCAGTATTTT.

The CDR3 reads CASSVKSVCAFF. The CDR3 nucleotides read TGTGCCAGCAGCGTTAAGAGTGTTTGCGCTTTCTTT. The chain couples TRBV27 to TRBJ1-1; D is unresolved. CDR1 is MNHEY and CDR2 is SMNVEV in the germline V gene (reference sequence). The ends were cut back, 6 bases at V and 11 bases at J, with 16 bases in the middle. The CDR3 consists of 12 residues.

The genes are TRBV5-1 and TRBJ2-5; possible D gene TRBD2, 5 bases. The CDR3 has 14 residues. CDR1 and CDR2 (germline): SGHRS, YFSETQ. V was cut by 3 bases and J by 3 bases, with 12 bases left in between. The CDR3 nucleotides are TGCGCCAGCAGCTGGCAAGGGCGGGAAGAGACCCAGTACTTC. Encoded protein: CASSWQGREETQYF.

The V and J genes are TRBV18 and TRBJ2-1; D is unclear. V gave up 0 bases and J gave up 10 bases, with 13 bases separating them. This CDR3 has 14 residues. Germline V gene data show CDR1 as KGHSH and CDR2 as LQKENI. CDR3 sequence (DNA): TGTGCCAGCTCACCACCCCCGCGACACCCCGAGCAGTTCTTC. Encoded protein: CASSPPPRHPEQFF.

Only a few counts were recorded for this clone. The chain joins TRBV7-9 to TRBJ1-5, with 7 bases that match TRBD1. The CDR3 contains 14 residues. Germline V gene sequence: CDR1 SEHNR, CDR2 FQNEAQ (reference sequence). V lost 4 bases, J lost 6 bases, and 6 bases stayed unmatched. As DNA, the CDR3 is TGTGCCAGCAGCTCCACAGGGGCGGGTCAGCCCCAGCATTTT. Residues: CASSSTGAGQPQHF.

The J gene is TRBJ2-2, the V gene TRBV5-6, with a tentative D call TRBD2 (7 bases). Germline V gives CDR1 SGHDT, CDR2 YYEEEE. The CDR3 is 16 residues long. Trimming shortened V by 4 bases and J by 5 bases, and 18 bases separated the two germline ends. CDR3 protein: CASSRVRGARTGELFF. The CDR3, as DNA: TGTGCCAGCAGCCGCGTTCGGGGGGCGAGGACCGGGGAGCTGTTTTTT.

This clone appeared a few times. The rearrangement uses TRBV6-2 or TRBV6-3 and TRBJ2-7; 10 positions match TRBD1. V lost 0 bases, J lost 0 bases, and 2 bases stayed unmatched. CDR1 and CDR2 from the germline V gene are MNHEY and SVGEGT. This CDR3 spans 16 amino acids. CDR3 in amino acids: CASSYSRDRGSYEQYF. The CDR3 bases are TGTGCCAGCAGTTACTCTCGGGACAGGGGCTCCTACGAGCAGTACTTC.

The genes are TRBV5-5 and TRBJ1-1; D ambiguous. CDR3 length equals 11 residues. Per the germline V gene, CDR1 is SGHKS and CDR2 is YYEKEE (reference sequence). V lost 5 bases, J lost 7 bases, and 9 bases lay in between. In DNA, the CDR3 is TGTGCCAGCAGGGCGGGATATGAAGCTTTCTTT. It encodes CASRAGYEAFF.

The chain carries TRBV27 and TRBJ1-5; D might be TRBD1 (6 bases). Germline CDR1 reads MNHEY; CDR2 reads SMNVEV (reference sequence). V lost 5 bases and J lost 9, with 14 bases in between. This CDR3 contains 13 residues. The CDR3 spells CASSHNRERPQHF. The CDR3, as DNA: TGTGCCAGCAGTCATAACAGGGAGCGGCCCCAGCATTTT.

About this clone itself: Mismatch with germline at one junction end may stem from a read error. The chain joins TRBV30 to TRBJ2-1; 7 positions match TRBD1. The CDR3 extends over 12 amino acids. Germline V gives CDR1 GTSNPN, CDR2 SVGIG (reference sequence). CDR3 in DNA: TGTGCCTGGAGTGTTTCGGACAGGCGTGCACTCTTC. Its translation is CAWSVSDRRALF. Full variable domain (missing parts from reference TRBV30 and TRBJ2-1): SQTIHQWPATLVQPVGSPLSLECTVEGTSNPNLYWYRQAAGRGLQLLFYSVGIGQISSEVPQNLSASRPQDRQFILSSKKLLLSDSGFYLCAWSVSDRRALFGPGTRLTVL.

The table lists this clone with a few counts. The chain carries TRBV19 and TRBJ1-6, with 7 bases lining up with TRBD1. Germline V gene lookup returns CDR1 LNHDA and CDR2 SQIVND (reference sequence). V lost 6 bases to trimming and J lost 2 bases; unmatched junction nucleotides: 4. The CDR3 contains 15 residues. CDR3 loop: CASRTGEAYNSPLHF. The CDR3 nucleotides read TGTGCCAGTAGAACAGGGGAAGCCTATAATTCACCCCTCCACTTT.

V usage is TRBV6-5 and J usage is TRBJ2-3; D is unresolved. Germline CDR1 is MNHEY and CDR2 is SVGAGI. Trimming stripped 1 base from V and 6 bases from J, with 5 bases between. The CDR3 is 12 residues long. The DNA for the CDR3 is TGTGCCAGCAGTTACTTCGGGGATACGCAGTATTTT. This gives the protein CASSYFGDTQYF.

This sequence joins TRBV6-5 and TRBJ1-2, with no clear D. Germline CDR1 is MNHEY and CDR2 is SVGAGI. Trimming stripped 2 bases from V and 6 bases from J, with 16 bases between. The CDR3 covers 15 residues. CDR3 sequence: CASSYVGGYGDGYTF. The CDR3 region has the DNA TGTGCCAGCAGTTACGTCGGCGGCTATGGAGATGGCTACACCTTC.